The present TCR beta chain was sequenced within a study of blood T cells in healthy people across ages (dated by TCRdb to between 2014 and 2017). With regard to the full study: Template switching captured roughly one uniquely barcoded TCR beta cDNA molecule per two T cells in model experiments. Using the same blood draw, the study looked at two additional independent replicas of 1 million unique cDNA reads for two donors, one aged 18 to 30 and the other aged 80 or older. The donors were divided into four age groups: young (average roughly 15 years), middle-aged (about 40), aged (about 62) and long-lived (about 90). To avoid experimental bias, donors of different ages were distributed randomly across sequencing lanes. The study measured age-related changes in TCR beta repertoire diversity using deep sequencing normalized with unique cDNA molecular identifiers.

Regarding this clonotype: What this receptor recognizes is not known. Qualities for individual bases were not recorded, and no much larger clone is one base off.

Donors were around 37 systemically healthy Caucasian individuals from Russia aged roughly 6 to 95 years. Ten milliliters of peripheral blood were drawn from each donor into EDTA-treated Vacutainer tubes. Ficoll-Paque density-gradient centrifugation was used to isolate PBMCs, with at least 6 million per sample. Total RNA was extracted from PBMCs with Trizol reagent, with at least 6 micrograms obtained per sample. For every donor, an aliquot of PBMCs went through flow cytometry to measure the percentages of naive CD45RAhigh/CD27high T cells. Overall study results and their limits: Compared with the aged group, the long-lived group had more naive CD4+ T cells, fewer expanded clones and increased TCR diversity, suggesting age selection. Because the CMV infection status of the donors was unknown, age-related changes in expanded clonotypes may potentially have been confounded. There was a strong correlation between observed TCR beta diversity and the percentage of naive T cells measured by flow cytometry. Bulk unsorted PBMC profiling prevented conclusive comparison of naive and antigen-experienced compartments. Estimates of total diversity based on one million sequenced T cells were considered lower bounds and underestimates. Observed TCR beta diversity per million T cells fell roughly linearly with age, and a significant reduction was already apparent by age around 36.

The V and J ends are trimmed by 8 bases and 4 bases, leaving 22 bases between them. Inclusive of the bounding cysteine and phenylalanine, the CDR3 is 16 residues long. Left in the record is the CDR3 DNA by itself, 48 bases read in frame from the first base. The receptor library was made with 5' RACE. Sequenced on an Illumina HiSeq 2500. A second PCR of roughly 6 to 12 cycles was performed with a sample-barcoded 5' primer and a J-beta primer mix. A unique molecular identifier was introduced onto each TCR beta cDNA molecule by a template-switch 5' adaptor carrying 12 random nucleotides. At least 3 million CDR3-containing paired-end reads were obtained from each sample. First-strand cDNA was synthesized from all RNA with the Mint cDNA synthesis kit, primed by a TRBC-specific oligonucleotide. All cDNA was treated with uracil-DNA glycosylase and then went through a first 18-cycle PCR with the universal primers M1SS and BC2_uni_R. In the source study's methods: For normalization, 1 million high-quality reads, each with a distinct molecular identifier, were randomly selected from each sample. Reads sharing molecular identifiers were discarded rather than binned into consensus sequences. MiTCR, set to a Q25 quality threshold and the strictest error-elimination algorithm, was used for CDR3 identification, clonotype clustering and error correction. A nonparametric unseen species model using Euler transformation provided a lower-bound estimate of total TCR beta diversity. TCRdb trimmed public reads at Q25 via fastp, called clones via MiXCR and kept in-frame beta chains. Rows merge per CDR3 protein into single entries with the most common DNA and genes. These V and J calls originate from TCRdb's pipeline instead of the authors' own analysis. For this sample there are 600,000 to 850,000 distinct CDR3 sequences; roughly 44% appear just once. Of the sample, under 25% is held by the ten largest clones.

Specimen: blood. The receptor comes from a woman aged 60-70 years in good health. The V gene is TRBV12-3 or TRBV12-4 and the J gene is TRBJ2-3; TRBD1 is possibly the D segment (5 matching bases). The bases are TGTGCCAGCGGAAGTGGGGCCGATAGCAGGCCAGATACGCAGTATTTT. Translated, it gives CASGSGADSRPDTQYF.